This T cell receptor beta chain was captured by sequencing in a study of blood T cells in healthy people across ages. Primed by a sample-barcoded 5' primer and a J-beta primer mix, a second PCR proceeded for roughly 6 to 12 cycles. The study obtained at least 2.5 million CDR3-containing paired-end reads from every sample. TCRdb reprocessed the 5' RACE reads via MiXCR and lists one record per CDR3 protein. This table has approximately 800,000 distinct CDR3 sequences, roughly 60% appearing once. Concerning this clonotype itself: Antigen unknown.

Notes on the study in general: The donors' CMV status was not determined, possibly confounding changes in expanded clonotypes. Fewer expanded clones and more diversity marked long-lived versus aged donors.

CDR3 size: 11 residues. Germline assignment: CDR1 DFQATT and CDR2 SNEGSKA (reference sequence). Sequenced: blood. This chain joins TRBV20-1 and TRBJ2-3; 7 bases are a match to TRBD2. The clonotype comes from a young man in good health. The DNA of the CDR3 is TGCAGGGCTCCACGGGAGGCGACGCAGTATTTT. It encodes CRAPREATQYF.